Listed below are T cell receptor beta chains from one sample, sequenced in a study of blood T cells in healthy people across ages. MiXCR, applied by TCRdb to the 5' RACE reads, yields one record per CDR3 protein. The sample yields 550,000 to 700,000 distinct CDR3 sequences, 25% to 30% seen once. Specimen: blood. The origin of the receptors is a woman aged 70-85 years in good health. CDR3s include the opening cysteine and the closing phenylalanine or tryptophan.

CDR3 | J | V
CAISESSRGETQYF | TRBJ2-5 | TRBV10-3
CSAREVTYNSPLHF | TRBJ1-6 | TRBV20-1
CASSQEGGWGDQDQYF | TRBJ2-4 | TRBV4-3
CASSFSGLETQYF | TRBJ2-5 | TRBV7-2
CASSSQHRQETQYF | TRBJ2-5 | TRBV7-2
CASSLRYYEQYF | TRBJ2-7 | TRBV6-2/TRBV6-3
CASSGSRGWENIQYF | TRBJ2-4 | TRBV9
CASRGGQGANVLTF | TRBJ2-6 | TRBV5-1
CASSPRQAGTEAFF | TRBJ1-1 | TRBV6-1
CASSVLPDSSYEQYF | TRBJ2-7 | TRBV9
CASSTRGRNEKLFF | TRBJ1-4 | TRBV7-8
CASSVRGGAGVTQYF | TRBJ2-5 | TRBV9
CSANLGTYEQYF | TRBJ2-7 | TRBV20-1
CSVLRETRKAEAFF | TRBJ1-1 | TRBV29-1
CASSLENRGGGYTF | TRBJ1-2 | TRBV27